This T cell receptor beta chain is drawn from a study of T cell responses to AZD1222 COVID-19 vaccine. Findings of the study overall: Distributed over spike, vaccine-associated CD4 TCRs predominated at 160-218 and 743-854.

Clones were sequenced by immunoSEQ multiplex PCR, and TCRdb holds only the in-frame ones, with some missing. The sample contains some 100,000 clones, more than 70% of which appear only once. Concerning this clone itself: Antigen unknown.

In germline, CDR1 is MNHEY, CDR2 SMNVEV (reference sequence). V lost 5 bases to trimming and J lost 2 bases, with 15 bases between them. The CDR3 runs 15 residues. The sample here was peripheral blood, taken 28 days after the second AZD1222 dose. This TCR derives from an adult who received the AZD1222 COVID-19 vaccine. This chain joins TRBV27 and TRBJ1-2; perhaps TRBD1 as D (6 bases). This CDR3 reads CASSPRTDENYGYTF. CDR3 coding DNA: TGTGCCAGCAGTCCCCGGACAGATGAAAACTATGGCTACACCTTC.